The following is a T cell receptor beta chain sequence with its context. The sample is drawn from a study of shared clonotypes between healthy human individuals. The assay was immunoSEQ multiplex PCR, and TCRdb's table has in-frame clones only and misses some. The data contain about 2.4 million clones, roughly 92% of them singletons. Sequencing was carried out using naive CD4+ T cells sorted from blood. Subset noted: CD45RA+ positively selected. The clonotype originates from a man younger than 35 in good health.

The CDR3 here is CAGGKGRGTEAFF. DNA for the CDR3: TGTGCCGGAGGGAAGGGCAGAGGCACTGAAGCTTTCTTT. The chain joins TRBV2 to TRBJ1-1; the D is unclear. CDR3 length equals 13 residues. V dropped 11 bases and J dropped 4 bases, with 17 bases sitting between them. Germline V gives CDR1 SNHLY, CDR2 FYNNEI.